This TCR beta chain is drawn from a study of cytomegalovirus exposure and HLA in healthy donors. The study's findings and limits: Testing in vitro showed three CMV-associated chains specific for CMV antigens. The sole available immune exposure information was CMV serostatus. A later analysis found most CMV-associated TCR beta chains apparently HLA-restricted. Later work showed greater clonal expansion in HLA-associated TCR beta chains than in equally common others.

Germline V CDR1 and CDR2: SGDLS, YYNGEE. The CDR3 totals 17 residues. The trim removed 4 bases at V and 3 bases at J, leaving 10 bases unmatched. 13 Jbeta primers and 60 Vbeta primers were used for the PCR. Clones were read by immunoSEQ multiplex PCR, and TCRdb kept only the in-frame ones, dropping some. The table records roughly 70,000 clones, roughly 70% of them present only once. As concerns this clone: The antigen is not known.

The material sequenced was PBMCs. V usage is TRBV9 and J usage is TRBJ2-2, with 9 bases matching TRBD2. This clonotype was obtained from a man in his sixties or seventies in good health and CMV-seronegative. The CDR3 sequence is CASSLGGLAGYTGELFF. CDR3 coding DNA: TGTGCCAGCAGCTTGGGGGGGCTAGCGGGATACACCGGGGAGCTGTTTTTT.